This T cell receptor beta chain was sequenced in a study of human T cells and chemical hapten exposure. As for the study in general: Enrolled patients were predominantly female and had alopecia areata, totalis or universalis.

TCRdb re-called the RACE reads with MiXCR, one entry per CDR3 protein. The sample includes around 60,000 distinct CDR3 sequences, roughly 6.7% of them seen just once. As to time point: pre-sensitization, week 0. The sample's treatment: therapeutic diphenylcyclopropenone sensitization with weekly scalp DPC. Patches went on only after blood had been drawn each time. Trimming cost V 4 bases and J 7 bases; bases outside gene matches: 7. Germline loops: CDR1 MGHDK, CDR2 SYGVNS. CDR3 length: 14 residues. This clonotype was found many times. The sequencing here drew on whole blood, taken in connection with sensitization to the hapten diphenylcyclopropenone (DPC). The V gene is TRBV25-1, the J gene TRBJ1-2, with 9 bases lining up with TRBD1. This TCR derives from a woman in her twenties or thirties with alopecia areata. Some clones in this sample may be carry-over from other donors' samples. CDR3 in amino acids: CASSGGTGLRGYTF. The CDR3 DNA reads as TGTGCCAGCAGTGGCGGGACAGGGCTTCGTGGCTACACCTTC.